This TCR beta chain is drawn from a study of CD8 T cells in Susac syndrome. Findings of the study overall: That the number of individuals in its TCR sequencing and HLA analysis was relatively small was acknowledged by the study.

Patients with stable or active relapsing-remitting disease, all of them treatment-naive, made up the multiple sclerosis controls. Negative isolation was applied to CD8+ and CD4+ T cells, and FACS enrichment was applied to TEMRA cells. On this clonotype itself: What it binds is unknown.

An input of about 0.5 to 1 ug of RNA was subjected to reverse transcription using random hexamers. Amplification of the TCR beta CDR3 was carried out by immunoSEQ multiplex PCR, which spanned a total of 54 Vbeta and 13 Jbeta segments. TCRdb independently ran MiXCR on the immunoSEQ multiplex PCR reads; one entry per CDR3 protein. The sample holds about 180,000 distinct CDR3 sequences, about 94% seen once. The sequence was obtained from a human donor with multiple sclerosis. Sequences were obtained from CD4+ T cells from PBMCs.

Here the CDR3 reads CAGGAGPDTDTQYF. For the CDR3, the DNA is TGTGCCGGAGGCGCGGGCCCCGATACAGATACGCAGTATTTT. The V gene is TRBV9, the J gene TRBJ2-3, with D possibly being TRBD2 (5 bases). CDR1 and CDR2 (germline): SGDLS, YYNGEE. Trimming removed 10 bases from V and 3 bases from J, with 18 bases in between. The CDR3 covers 14 residues.